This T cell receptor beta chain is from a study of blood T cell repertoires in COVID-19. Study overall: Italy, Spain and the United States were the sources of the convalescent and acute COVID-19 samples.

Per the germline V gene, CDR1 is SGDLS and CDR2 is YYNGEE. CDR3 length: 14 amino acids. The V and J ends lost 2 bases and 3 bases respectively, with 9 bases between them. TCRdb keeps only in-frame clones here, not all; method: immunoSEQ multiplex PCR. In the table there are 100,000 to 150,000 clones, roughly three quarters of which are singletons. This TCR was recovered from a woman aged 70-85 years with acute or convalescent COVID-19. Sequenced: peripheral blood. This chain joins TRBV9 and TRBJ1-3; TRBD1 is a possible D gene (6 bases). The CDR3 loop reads CASSVSGVGNTIYF. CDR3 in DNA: TGTGCCAGCAGCGTTTCAGGGGTTGGAAACACCATATATTTT.